A single sample is the source of the 14 T cell receptor beta chains below, sequenced in a study of Ad26.COV2.S vaccination and SARS-CoV-2 variants. The method was immunoSEQ multiplex PCR; TCRdb's version includes in-frame clones alone and lacks a portion of them. The sample has roughly 680,000 clones, roughly 90% seen once. Treatment defined: roughly 20 received Ad26.COV2.S at low or high dose, single or two shots; 5 received placebo; per-sample allocation not given. After the first vaccine or placebo injection, samples were drawn on day 63. The sequencing used peripheral blood, collected in a trial of Ad26.COV2.S vaccine versus placebo. All receptors come from a person aged 18-60 years who received the Ad26.COV2.S COVID-19 vaccine or a placebo.

This sequence joins TRBV5-1 and TRBJ2-7; perhaps TRBD2 as D (5 bases). CDR1 and CDR2 from the germline V gene are SGHRS and YFSETQ. Trimming took 1 base from V and 0 from J, leaving 11 bases between them. The CDR3 is 15 residues long. CDR3 bases: TGCGCCAGCAGCTTGATTGGACTGAACTCCTACGAGCAGTACTTC. Translating it yields CASSLIGLNSYEQYF.

V and J are TRBV6-5 and TRBJ1-1, with 7 positions matching TRBD1. There are 15 residues in the CDR3. The trim removed 5 bases at V and 1 base at J, leaving 7 bases unmatched. Germline assignment: CDR1 MNHEY and CDR2 SVGAGI. CDR3 nucleotides: TGTGCCAGCAGTCTTAGGGGGCCCTGGAACACTGAAGCTTTCTTT. Its translation is CASSLRGPWNTEAFF.

The chain carries TRBV9 and TRBJ2-5; TRBD1 or TRBD2 may be the D gene (5 bases each). CDR3 length: 14 residues. The germline V gene encodes CDR1 SGDLS and CDR2 YYNGEE. With 4 bases removed from V and 5 bases from J, the gap between germline ends came to 15 bases. CDR3 loop: CASSPRDPRETQYF. The DNA of the CDR3 is TGTGCCAGCAGCCCTCGGGACCCTAGGGAGACCCAGTACTTC.

The rearrangement links TRBV11-2 to TRBJ2-7; TRBD1 aligns across 7 bases. From germline, CDR1 is SGHAT and CDR2 FQNNGV. CDR3 length equals 15 residues. Losses at the gene ends were 4 bases for V and 3 bases for J; bases not matched to a gene: 9. CDR3 nucleotides: TGTGCCAGCAGCTCCAGGACAGGTCCCCTCTACGAGCAGTACTTC. It encodes CASSSRTGPLYEQYF.

The V call is TRBV27, the J call TRBJ1-1; D uncertain. V dropped 2 bases and J dropped 6 bases, with 10 bases sitting between them. Germline V gene sequence: CDR1 MNHEY, CDR2 SMNVEV (reference sequence). This CDR3 spans 13 amino acids. CDR3 sequence (DNA): TGTGCCAGCAGTTTAACTCCACGGGCTGAAGCTTTCTTT. Translated, it gives CASSLTPRAEAFF.

V and J are TRBV10-3 and TRBJ2-3; a weak D match, TRBD2 (5 bases). The V end lost 5 bases, the J end lost 0 bases, and 12 bases lay between the germline ends. This CDR3 spans 15 amino acids. CDR1 is ENHRY, CDR2 SYGVKD, per germline. CDR3 nucleotides: TGTGCCATCAGTAACTATGGCGGGAGCACAGATACGCAGTATTTT. It specifies CAISNYGGSTDTQYF.

V gene TRBV6-1 combines with J gene TRBJ1-5, with 11 bases lining up with TRBD1. Germline CDR1 is MNHNS and CDR2 is SASEGT. Trimming removed 2 bases from V and 4 bases from J; junction bases left unmatched: 4. This CDR3 region has 16 residues. CDR3 amino acids: CASSEWDRGDNQPQHF. The CDR3 DNA follows: TGTGCCAGCAGTGAATGGGACAGGGGGGATAATCAGCCCCAGCATTTT.

V is TRBV6-5 and J is TRBJ1-2; D gene ambiguous. In germline, CDR1 is MNHEY, CDR2 SVGAGI. The CDR3 is 15 amino acids. The ends were cut back, 6 bases at V and 0 bases at J, with 14 bases in the middle. The CDR3 region has the DNA TGTGCCAGCAGGATGAGTGCCTCAGCTAACTATGGCTACACCTTC. It encodes CASRMSASANYGYTF.

The chain uses TRBV29-1 and TRBJ2-7; D may be TRBD1 (5 bases). Deletions cut 0 bases from V and 7 bases from J, with 22 bases between. Germline values: CDR1 SQVTM, CDR2 ANQGSEA. CDR3 length: 16 amino acids. CDR3 region: CSVEDPLSGTSGEQYF. In DNA, the CDR3 is TGCAGCGTTGAAGATCCTCTCTCCGGAACTTCAGGGGAGCAGTACTTC.

The chain has TRBV4-2 and TRBJ1-4, with 9 bases aligning to TRBD1. The CDR3 is made up of 15 amino acids. Germline V CDR1 and CDR2: LGHNA, YNFKEQ. Losses at the gene ends were 1 base for V and 5 bases for J; bases not matched to a gene: 2. The CDR3 protein is CASSQGDRENEKLFF. CDR3 DNA sequence: TGTGCCAGCAGCCAAGGGGACAGGGAGAATGAAAAACTGTTTTTT.

This clone appeared a few times. At one of its ends the junction is not consistent with the germline gene, which may arise from a read error. The V call is TRBV5-6, the J call TRBJ1-6, with D tentatively TRBD1 (6 bases). Germline CDR1 is SGHDT and CDR2 is YYEEEE. The CDR3 is 17 amino acids. The CDR3 DNA sequence: TGTGCCAGCAGCTTGGCCTCAACAGGGATCTATACTTCACCCCTCCACTTT. This codes for CASSLASTGIYTSPLHF.

The chain uses TRBV2 and TRBJ1-3; D gene unclear. This CDR3 comprises 15 residues. The germline V gene has CDR1 SNHLY and CDR2 FYNNEI. V was cut by 6 bases and J by 0 bases, with 12 bases left in between. For the CDR3, the DNA is TGTGCCAGCAGGGACTCCGAGGGCTCTGGAAACACCATATATTTT. Translated: CASRDSEGSGNTIYF.

The genes are TRBV5-8 and TRBJ2-1, with D unclear. The CDR3 covers 16 residues. Looked up from germline, CDR1 is SGHTS and CDR2 is YDEGEE. Trimming shortened V by 3 bases and J by 0 bases, and 13 bases separated the two germline ends. The CDR3 sequence: CASSYGRPSSYNEQFF. Here the CDR3 DNA reads TGTGCCAGCAGCTATGGACGTCCCAGCTCCTACAATGAGCAGTTCTTC.

The CDR3 coding sequence is TGTGCCAGTAGTATAGATCTATGGGGCAGCACCGGGGAGCTGTTTTTT. This sequence encodes CASSIDLWGSTGELFF. The rearrangement uses TRBV19 and TRBJ2-2; tentative D call: TRBD1 (5 bases). The CDR3 sequence is 16 residues long. CDR1 and CDR2 (germline): LNHDA, SQIVND (reference sequence). Trimming stripped 0 bases from V and 4 bases from J, with 12 bases between. Together with reference TRBV19 and TRBJ2-2, the CDR3 gives the full variable domain: DGGITQSPKYLFRKEGQNVTLSCEQNLNHDAMYWYRQDPGQGLRLIYYSQIVNDFQKGDIAEGYSVSREKKESFPLTVTSAQKNPTAFYLCASSIDLWGSTGELFFGEGSRLTVL.